This is a list of T cell receptor beta chains from one sample in a study of response to subunit inactivated influenza vaccine. TCRdb reprocessed the RT-PCR reads with MiXCR, giving one entry per CDR3 protein. Of about 580,000 distinct CDR3 sequences in the sample, 13% to 15% were seen once. This sample comprised PBMCs from blood, obtained 11 to 12 days after vaccination. All receptors come from a man aged 45-65 years who received an inactivated influenza vaccine. Both conserved end residues are part of each CDR3. A D gene is named only where the DNA matches it firmly. Clone size is given for some rows only: seen once, a few or many times, or a class if the clone is expanded.

j_call	clone_size	v_call	d_call	cdr3_nt	cdr3_aa
TRBJ2-2	few	TRBV5-1	TRBD2	TGCGCCAGCAGCTTGGCACCTTCTAGCGGGGTTAACACCGGGGAGCTGTTTTTT	CASSLAPSSGVNTGELFF
TRBJ2-1	many	TRBV13	TRBD2	TGTGCCAGCAGCTCACGTGCTAGCGGCTCGAGATACAATGAGCAGTTCTTC	CASSSRASGSRYNEQFF
TRBJ2-4	NA	TRBV9	NA	TGTGCCAGCAGCGTAGAGGTCGGATCTCCAGAGTTAGCCAAAAACATTCAGTACTTC	CASSVEVGSPELAKNIQYF
TRBJ2-1	few	TRBV30	TRBD2	TGTGCCTGGACTCCCCTAGCGGGCCCTCTGGAGCAGTTCTTC	CAWTPLAGPLEQFF
TRBJ2-7	few	TRBV10-2	NA	TGCGCCAGCAGTGATCCGCCAGGGTCTTCGGGGGAGCAGTACTTC	CASSDPPGSSGEQYF
TRBJ2-1	few	TRBV28	TRBD2	TGTGCCAGCAGAAGACTAGCGGGAGGCGCCAATGAGCAGTTCTTC	CASRRLAGGANEQFF
TRBJ2-5	NA	TRBV12-3/TRBV12-4	NA	TGTGCCAGCAGGTTTGCGGGGGCGGAGACCCAGTACTTC	CASRFAGAETQYF
TRBJ2-2	few	TRBV2	NA	TGTGCCAGCAGTACGGACGACGGGGAGCTGTTTTTT	CASSTDDGELFF
TRBJ2-1	NA	TRBV7-2	TRBD1	TGTGCCAGCAGAAACGACAGGGGGGCCTACAATGAGCAGTTCTTC	CASRNDRGAYNEQFF
TRBJ2-1	NA	TRBV4-3	TRBD2	TGCGCCAGCAGCCAAGATTCTGCGGGAGGGTACAATGAGCAGTTCTTC	CASSQDSAGGYNEQFF